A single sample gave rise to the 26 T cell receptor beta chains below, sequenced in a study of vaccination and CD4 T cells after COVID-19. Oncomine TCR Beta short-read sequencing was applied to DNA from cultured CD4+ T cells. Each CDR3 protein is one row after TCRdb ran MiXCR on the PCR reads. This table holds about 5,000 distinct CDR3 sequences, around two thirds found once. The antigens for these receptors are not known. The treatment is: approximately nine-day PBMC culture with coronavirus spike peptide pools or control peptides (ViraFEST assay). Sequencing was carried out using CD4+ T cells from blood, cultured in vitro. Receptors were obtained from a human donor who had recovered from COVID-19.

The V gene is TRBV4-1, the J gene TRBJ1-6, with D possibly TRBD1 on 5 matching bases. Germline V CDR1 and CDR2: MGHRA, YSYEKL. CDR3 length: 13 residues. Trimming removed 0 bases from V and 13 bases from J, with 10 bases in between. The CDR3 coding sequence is TGCGCCAGCAGCCAAGATCGGGGCAGGCCCCTCCACTTT. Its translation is CASSQDRGRPLHF.

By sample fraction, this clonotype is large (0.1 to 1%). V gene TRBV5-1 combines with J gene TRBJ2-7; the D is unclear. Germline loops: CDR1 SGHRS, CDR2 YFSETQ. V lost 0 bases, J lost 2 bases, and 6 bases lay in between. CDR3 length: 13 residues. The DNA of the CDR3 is TGCGCCAGCAGCTTGGCTAACACCTACGAGCAGTACTTC. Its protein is CASSLANTYEQYF.

The CDR3, as DNA: TGTGCCAGCAGCCGGACAGGGGTTAACAATCAGCCCCAGCATTTT. Translated, it gives CASSRTGVNNQPQHF. This rearrangement joins TRBV2 to TRBJ1-5; 9 nucleotides align to TRBD1. Germline trimming cut 6 bases from V and 3 bases from J; bases unmatched to any gene: 6. The CDR3 is made up of 15 amino acids. Germline V gene data show CDR1 as SNHLY and CDR2 as FYNNEI.

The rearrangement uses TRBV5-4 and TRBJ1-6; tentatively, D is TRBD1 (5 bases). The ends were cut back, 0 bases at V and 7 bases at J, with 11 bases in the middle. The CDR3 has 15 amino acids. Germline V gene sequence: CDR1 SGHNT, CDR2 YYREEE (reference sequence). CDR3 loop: CASSLGGLGNSPLHF. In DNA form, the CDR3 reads TGTGCCAGCAGCTTGGGGGGCTTAGGAAATTCACCCCTCCACTTT.

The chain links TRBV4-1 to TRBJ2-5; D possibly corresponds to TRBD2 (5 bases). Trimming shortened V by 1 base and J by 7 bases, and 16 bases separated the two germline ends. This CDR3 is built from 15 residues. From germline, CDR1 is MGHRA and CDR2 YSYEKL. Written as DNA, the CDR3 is TGCGCCAGCAGCCAAGCCCTAGCCAACCCCGGGACCCAGTACTTC. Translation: CASSQALANPGTQYF.

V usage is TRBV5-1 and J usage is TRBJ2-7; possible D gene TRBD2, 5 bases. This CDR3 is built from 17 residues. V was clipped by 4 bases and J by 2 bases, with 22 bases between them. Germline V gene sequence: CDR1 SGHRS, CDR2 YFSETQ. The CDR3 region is CASSQAGETLVTYEQYF. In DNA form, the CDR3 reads TGCGCCAGCAGCCAGGCCGGGGAAACCTTAGTCACCTACGAGCAGTACTTC.

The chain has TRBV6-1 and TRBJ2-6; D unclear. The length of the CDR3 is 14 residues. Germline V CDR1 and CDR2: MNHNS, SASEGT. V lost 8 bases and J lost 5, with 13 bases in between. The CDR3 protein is CASGGRSRANVLTF. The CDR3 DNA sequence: TGTGCCAGCGGCGGACGGTCTAGGGCCAACGTCCTGACTTTC.

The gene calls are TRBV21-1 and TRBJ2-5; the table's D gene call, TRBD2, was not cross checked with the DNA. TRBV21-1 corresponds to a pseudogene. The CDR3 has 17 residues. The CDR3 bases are TGTGCCAGCAGCCCAACAGGGAAAAGGACGGGAGGAGAGACCCAGTACTTC. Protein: CASSPTGKRTGGETQYF.

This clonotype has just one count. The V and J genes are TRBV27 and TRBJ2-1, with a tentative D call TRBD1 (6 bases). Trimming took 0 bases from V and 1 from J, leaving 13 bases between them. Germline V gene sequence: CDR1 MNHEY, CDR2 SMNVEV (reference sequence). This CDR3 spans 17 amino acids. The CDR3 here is CASSLSNRVPSYNEQFF. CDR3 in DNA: TGTGCCAGCAGTTTATCGAACAGGGTTCCGTCCTACAATGAGCAGTTCTTC.

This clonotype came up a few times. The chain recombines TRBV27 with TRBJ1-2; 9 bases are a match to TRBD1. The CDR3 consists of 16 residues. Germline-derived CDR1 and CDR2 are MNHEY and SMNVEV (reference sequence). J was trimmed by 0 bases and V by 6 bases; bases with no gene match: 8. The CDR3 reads CASRPTGGEANYGYTF. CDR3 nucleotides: TGTGCCAGCAGGCCCACAGGGGGCGAGGCTAACTATGGCTACACCTTC.

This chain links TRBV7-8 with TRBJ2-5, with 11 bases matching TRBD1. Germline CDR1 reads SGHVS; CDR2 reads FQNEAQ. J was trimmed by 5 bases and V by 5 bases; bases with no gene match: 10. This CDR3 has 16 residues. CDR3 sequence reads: CASSPLPGQGVETQYF. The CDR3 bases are TGTGCCAGCAGCCCCTTGCCGGGACAGGGGGTTGAGACCCAGTACTTC.

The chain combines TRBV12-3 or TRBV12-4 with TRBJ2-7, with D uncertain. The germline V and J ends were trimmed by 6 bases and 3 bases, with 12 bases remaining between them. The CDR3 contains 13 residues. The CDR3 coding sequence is TGTGCCAGCAGACAAGCGTGGGACTACGAGCAGTACTTC. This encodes CASRQAWDYEQYF.

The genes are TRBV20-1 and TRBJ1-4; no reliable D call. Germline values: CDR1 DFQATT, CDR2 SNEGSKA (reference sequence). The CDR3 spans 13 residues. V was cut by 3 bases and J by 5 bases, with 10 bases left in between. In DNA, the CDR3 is TGCAGTGCTAGGGAAGTTCCCAATGAAAAACTGTTTTTT. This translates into CSAREVPNEKLFF.

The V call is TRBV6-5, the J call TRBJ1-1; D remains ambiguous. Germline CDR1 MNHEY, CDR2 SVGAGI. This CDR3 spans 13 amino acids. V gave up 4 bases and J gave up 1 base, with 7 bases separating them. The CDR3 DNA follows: TGTGCCAGCAGTTTGCGGGAGAACACTGAAGCTTTCTTT. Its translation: CASSLRENTEAFF.

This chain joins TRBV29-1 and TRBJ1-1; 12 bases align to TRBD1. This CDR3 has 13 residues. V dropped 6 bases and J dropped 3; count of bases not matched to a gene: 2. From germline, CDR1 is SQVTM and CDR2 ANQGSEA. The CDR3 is CSVGTGGDTEAFF. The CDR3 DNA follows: TGCAGCGTCGGGACAGGGGGCGACACTGAAGCTTTCTTT.

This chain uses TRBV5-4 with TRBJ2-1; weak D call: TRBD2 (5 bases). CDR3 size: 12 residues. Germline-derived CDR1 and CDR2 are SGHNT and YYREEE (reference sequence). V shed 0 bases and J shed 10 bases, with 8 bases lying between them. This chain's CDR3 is CASSLVLAEQFF. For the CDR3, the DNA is TGTGCCAGCAGCTTGGTGCTAGCCGAGCAGTTCTTC.

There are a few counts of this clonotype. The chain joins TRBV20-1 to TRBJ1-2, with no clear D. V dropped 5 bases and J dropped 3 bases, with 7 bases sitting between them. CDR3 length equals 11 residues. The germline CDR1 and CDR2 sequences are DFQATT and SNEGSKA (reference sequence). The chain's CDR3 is CSAREDYGYTF. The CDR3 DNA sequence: TGCAGTGCTCGGGAGGACTATGGCTACACCTTC.

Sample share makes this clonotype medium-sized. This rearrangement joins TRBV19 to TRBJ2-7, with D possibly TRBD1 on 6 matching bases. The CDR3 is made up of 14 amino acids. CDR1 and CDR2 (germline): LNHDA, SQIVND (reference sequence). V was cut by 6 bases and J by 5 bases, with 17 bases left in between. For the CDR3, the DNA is TGTGCCAGTAGGGCTACCAGGGGCCTGCACGAGCAGTACTTC. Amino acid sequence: CASRATRGLHEQYF.

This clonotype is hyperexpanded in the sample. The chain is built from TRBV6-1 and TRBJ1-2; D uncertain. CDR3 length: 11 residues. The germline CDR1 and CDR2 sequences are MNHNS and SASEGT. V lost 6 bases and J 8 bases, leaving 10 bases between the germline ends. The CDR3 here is CASRDGIGYTF. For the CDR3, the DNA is TGTGCCAGCAGGGACGGAATCGGCTACACCTTC.

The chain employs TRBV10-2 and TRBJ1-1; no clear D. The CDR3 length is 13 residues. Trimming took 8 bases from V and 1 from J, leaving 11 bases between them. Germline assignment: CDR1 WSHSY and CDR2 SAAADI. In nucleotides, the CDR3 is TGCGCCAGCGCGGACGGTACGAACACTGAAGCTTTCTTT. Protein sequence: CASADGTNTEAFF.

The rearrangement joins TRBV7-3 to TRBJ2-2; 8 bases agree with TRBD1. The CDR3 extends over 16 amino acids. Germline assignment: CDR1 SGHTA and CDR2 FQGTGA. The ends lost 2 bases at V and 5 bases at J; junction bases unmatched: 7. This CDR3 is CASSLDPGGGTGELFF. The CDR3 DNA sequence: TGTGCCAGCAGCTTAGACCCAGGGGGCGGGACCGGGGAGCTGTTTTTT.

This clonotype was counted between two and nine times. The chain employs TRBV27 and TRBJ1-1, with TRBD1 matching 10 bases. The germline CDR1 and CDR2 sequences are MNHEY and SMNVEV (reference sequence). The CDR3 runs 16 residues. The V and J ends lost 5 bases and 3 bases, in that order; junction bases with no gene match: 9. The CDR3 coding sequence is TGTGCCAGCAGTCCCCAACCTGGGACAGGGGACACTGAAGCTTTCTTT. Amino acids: CASSPQPGTGDTEAFF.

CDR3 sequence reads: CAIRSSGEKAFF. The CDR3 region has the DNA TGTGCCATCAGATCTTCGGGGGAGAAAGCTTTCTTT. This chain joins TRBV10-3 and TRBJ1-1; possibly TRBD1 for D (5 bases). The CDR3 loop spans 12 amino acids. The V end lost 6 bases, the J end lost 9 bases, and 14 bases lay between the germline ends. Germline CDR1 and CDR2: ENHRY and SYGVKD.

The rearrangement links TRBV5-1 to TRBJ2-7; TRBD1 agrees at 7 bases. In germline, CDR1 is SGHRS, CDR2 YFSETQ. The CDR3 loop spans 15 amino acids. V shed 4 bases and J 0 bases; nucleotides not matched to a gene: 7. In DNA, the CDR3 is TGCGCCAGCAGCCTAGGACAGGAAAACTCCTACGAGCAGTACTTC. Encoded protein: CASSLGQENSYEQYF.

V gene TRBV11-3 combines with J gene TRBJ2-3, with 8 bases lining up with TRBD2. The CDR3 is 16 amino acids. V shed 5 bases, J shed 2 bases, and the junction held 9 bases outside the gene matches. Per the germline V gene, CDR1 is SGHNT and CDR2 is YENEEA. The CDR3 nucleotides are TGTGCCAGCAGCCTCCGGGGAGCGGGGGCCACAGATACGCAGTATTTT. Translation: CASSLRGAGATDTQYF.

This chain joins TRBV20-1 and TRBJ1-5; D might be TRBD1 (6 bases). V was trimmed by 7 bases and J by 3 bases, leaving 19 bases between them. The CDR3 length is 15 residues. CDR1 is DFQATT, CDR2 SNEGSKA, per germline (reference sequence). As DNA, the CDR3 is TGCAGTGTGGGTGGACCGACAGGAGCCAATCAGCCCCAGCATTTT. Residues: CSVGGPTGANQPQHF.